This T cell receptor (beta chain) appears in the sequencing data of a study of T cells in tumors after PD-1 blockade. Study-wide background: No patient had prior checkpoint blockade, systemic immunosuppression, or radiotherapy within 4 weeks.

Repertoires were generated with immunoSEQ multiplex PCR, while TCRdb's copy carries only in-frame clones and drops some. Of roughly 60,000 clones listed, about 80% are singletons. V lost 4 bases and J 4 bases, leaving 14 bases between the germline ends. The length of the CDR3 is 14 residues. Germline V lookup: CDR1 KGHSH, CDR2 LQKENI. The TCR originated in a human donor with basal cell carcinoma. The V gene is TRBV18, the J gene TRBJ2-7; the D gene is possibly TRBD1 (5 bases). This sample comprised PBMCs, obtained before anti-PD-1 treatment. CDR3 loop: CASSREGAGYEQYF. DNA of the CDR3: TGTGCCAGCTCACGGGAAGGGGCCGGATACGAGCAGTACTTC.